The next 12 T cell receptor beta chains were all read from a single sample in a study of T cells in localized non-small cell lung cancer. Libraries were prepared by immunoSEQ multiplex PCR; TCRdb keeps only in-frame clonotypes and omits some of them. The table shows around 140,000 clones, with roughly 90% occurring only once. The sequenced sample was peripheral blood, obtained before any cancer treatment. The source of these receptors is a female donor over 55 with stage I lung adenocarcinoma.

For the CDR3, the DNA is TGTGCCAGCAGGGTTATGGAAAAGCGGGGTTGGGAGCAGTACTTC. Translated: CASRVMEKRGWEQYF. The chain combines TRBV27 with TRBJ2-7, with 7 bases fitting TRBD2. The CDR3 is 15 residues long. The V gene end was trimmed by 6 bases and the J gene end by 7 bases; junction bases not matched to a gene: 15. Germline loops: CDR1 MNHEY, CDR2 SMNVEV (reference sequence).

The rearrangement joins TRBV5-1 to TRBJ2-3; TRBD2 matches at 9 bases. After removal of 0 bases from V and 3 bases from J, the junction contained 2 bases not matched to a gene. Germline V CDR1 and CDR2: SGHRS, YFSETQ. This CDR3 is 15 amino acids long. The CDR3 DNA reads as TGCGCCAGCAGCTTGGGCACTAGCGGGACAGATACGCAGTATTTT. Its protein is CASSLGTSGTDTQYF.

CDR3 residues: CASKITGNTEAFF. CDR3 in DNA: TGTGCCAGCAAAATCACCGGGAACACTGAAGCTTTCTTT. The chain joins TRBV6-6 to TRBJ1-1; unclear D gene. The CDR3 length is 13 residues. CDR1 and CDR2 (germline): MNHNY, SVGAGI (reference sequence). The V end lost 7 bases, the J end lost 1 base, and 10 bases lay between the germline ends.

The chain couples TRBV18 to TRBJ1-1; maybe TRBD1 (6 bases). Germline V lookup: CDR1 KGHSH, CDR2 LQKENI. The CDR3 sequence is 15 residues long. Trimming took off 6 bases at V and 1 base at J, with 15 bases between the two ends. The CDR3 spells CASSPRQETNTEAFF. The CDR3 DNA reads TGTGCCAGCTCCCCCAGACAGGAGACGAACACTGAAGCTTTCTTT.

This sequence joins TRBV6-1 and TRBJ2-5; TRBD2 agrees at 8 bases. Germline lookup yields CDR1 MNHNS and CDR2 SASEGT. V lost 6 bases, J lost 5 bases, and 11 bases stayed unmatched. The CDR3 loop spans 15 amino acids. The CDR3 loop reads CASRPAGGWFETQYF. CDR3 nucleotide sequence: TGTGCCAGCAGGCCGGCGGGGGGCTGGTTTGAGACCCAGTACTTC.

This rearrangement joins TRBV7-3 to TRBJ2-3; D possibly corresponds to TRBD2 (6 bases). This CDR3 is built from 14 residues. The V gene lost 3 bases and the J gene lost 4 bases, with 11 bases spanning the gap. Germline V gene sequence: CDR1 SGHTA, CDR2 FQGTGA. CDR3 loop: CASSFGGSADTQYF. As DNA, the CDR3 is TGTGCCAGCAGCTTCGGAGGGAGTGCAGATACGCAGTATTTT.

The V gene is TRBV14, the J gene TRBJ1-1; D may be TRBD1 (6 bases). V lost 0 bases, J lost 4 bases, and 15 bases lay in between. The length of the CDR3 is 16 residues. Germline CDR1 SGHDN, CDR2 FVKESK. CDR3 nucleotides: TGTGCCAGCAGCCAAGAAATGGACAGACGTTTCACTGAAGCTTTCTTT. Translation: CASSQEMDRRFTEAFF.

The chain carries TRBV6-5 and TRBJ2-7; TRBD1 matches at 12 bases. CDR3 length: 14 amino acids. V lost 5 bases, J lost 4 bases, and 3 bases stayed unmatched. Per germline, CDR1 MNHEY and CDR2 SVGAGI. Written as DNA, the CDR3 is TGTGCCAGCAGTAAGGGACAGGGGGCGTACGAGCAGTACTTC. It encodes CASSKGQGAYEQYF.

The chain recombines TRBV2 with TRBJ2-1; 10 bases are shared with TRBD2. The germline CDR1 and CDR2 sequences are SNHLY and FYNNEI. V lost 6 bases to trimming and J lost 7 bases; unmatched junction nucleotides: 6. This CDR3 is 14 amino acids long. CDR3 DNA sequence: TGTGCCAGCAGGAAGGGACTAGCGTTTAATGAGCAGTTCTTC. It encodes CASRKGLAFNEQFF.

This clone has only one observation. The J gene is TRBJ2-1, the V gene TRBV6-1; TRBD2 agrees at 16 bases. Germline CDR1 is MNHNS and CDR2 is SASEGT. The V and J ends lost 2 bases and 10 bases, in that order; junction bases with no gene match: 5. CDR3 length: 16 amino acids. The CDR3 DNA reads as TGTGCCAGCAGTGAACTACCGGGACTAGCGGGAGGGGAGCAGTTCTTC. Translating it yields CASSELPGLAGGEQFF.

The chain joins TRBV28 to TRBJ2-2; unclear D gene. Germline V CDR1 and CDR2: MDHEN, SYDVKM. V was trimmed by 2 bases and J by 1 base, leaving 11 bases between them. The CDR3 runs to 16 residues. The CDR3 DNA reads TGTGCCAGCAGTTTAATATCGGCAGGGAACACCGGGGAGCTGTTTTTT. As protein: CASSLISAGNTGELFF.

The chain links TRBV9 to TRBJ2-7; 7 nucleotides agree with TRBD2. Trimming took 0 bases from V and 7 from J; bases not matched to a gene: 10. The length of the CDR3 is 15 residues. Germline loops: CDR1 SGDLS, CDR2 YYNGEE. This CDR3 reads CASSVGAGTGEEQYF. CDR3 sequence (DNA): TGTGCCAGCAGCGTAGGAGCGGGGACCGGGGAAGAGCAGTACTTC.